This TCR beta chain was recorded in a study of Ad26.COV2.S vaccination and SARS-CoV-2 variants. General study results and limits: With respect to non-spike TCR breadth, vaccine and placebo recipients were similar.

CDR1 is GTSNPN and CDR2 is SVGIG in the germline V gene (reference sequence). CDR3 size: 13 residues. V lost 5 bases and J 0 bases, leaving 10 bases between the germline ends. Documented treatment: 15 to 20 received Ad26.COV2.S at low or high dose, single or two shots; about 5 received placebo; per-sample allocation not given. Day 63 after the first injection of vaccine or placebo was the sampling time. An adult aged 18-55 years in Boston served as the donor. The protocol was immunoSEQ multiplex PCR, while the TCRdb copy is restricted to in-frame clones and leaves out a portion. The sample holds about 680,000 clones, roughly 90% seen once. This clone showed up just a few times. The antigen remains unidentified.

This specimen consisted of peripheral blood, obtained in a trial of Ad26.COV2.S vaccine versus placebo. The rearrangement links TRBV30 to TRBJ1-1, with D perhaps matching TRBD1 (6 bases). The receptor was derived from a person aged 18-60 years who received the Ad26.COV2.S COVID-19 vaccine or a placebo. The CDR3 reads CAWLPGVNTEAFF. The CDR3 DNA is TGTGCCTGGTTGCCAGGGGTGAACACTGAAGCTTTCTTT. Drawing the rest from reference TRBV30 and TRBJ1-1, the complete variable domain is SQTIHQWPATLVQPVGSPLSLECTVEGTSNPNLYWYRQAAGRGLQLLFYSVGIGQISSEVPQNLSASRPQDRQFILSSKKLLLSDSGFYLCAWLPGVNTEAFFGQGTRLTVV.